What follows are 20 T cell receptor beta chains derived from one specimen sequenced in a study of blood T cell repertoires in COVID-19. This table comes from immunoSEQ multiplex PCR, and its TCRdb copy is limited to in-frame clones, with some not included. In the table there are under 110,000 clones, around 90% of which are singletons. Sequenced sample: peripheral blood. The receptors here all came from a man over 45 with acute or convalescent COVID-19.

The chain has TRBV5-8 and TRBJ2-1, with TRBD2 identical over 15 bases. CDR1 is SGHTS, CDR2 YDEGEE, per germline. The CDR3 spans 16 residues. Trimming at V came to 3 bases and at J to 4 bases, leaving 2 bases not matched to a gene. The CDR3 here is CASSSGLAGGYNEQFF. The CDR3 coding sequence is TGTGCCAGCAGCTCGGGACTAGCGGGGGGATACAATGAGCAGTTCTTC.

The chain links TRBV9 to TRBJ1-1, with unresolved D. The CDR3 is 14 residues long. Germline CDR1 and CDR2: SGDLS and YYNGEE. Trimming removed 4 bases from V and 0 bases from J, with 10 bases in between. CDR3 DNA sequence: TGTGCCAGCAGCCCCCCAAATGTGAACACTGAAGCTTTCTTT. Its translation: CASSPPNVNTEAFF.

The J gene is TRBJ1-1, the V gene TRBV6-1; no clear D. V was trimmed by 3 bases and J by 3 bases, leaving 5 bases between them. This CDR3 has 12 amino acids. Germline V gene sequence: CDR1 MNHNS, CDR2 SASEGT. The chain's CDR3 is CASSDPYTEAFF. CDR3 sequence (DNA): TGTGCCAGCAGTGACCCCTACACTGAAGCTTTCTTT.

This chain uses TRBV18 with TRBJ1-3; D is unresolved. Trimming stripped 4 bases from V and 9 bases from J, with 16 bases between. Looked up from germline, CDR1 is KGHSH and CDR2 is LQKENI. The CDR3 consists of 14 residues. CDR3 sequence reads: CASSRTEPEGTIYF. As DNA, the CDR3 is TGTGCCAGCTCACGGACGGAACCGGAGGGCACCATATATTTT.

The rearrangement uses TRBV7-9 and TRBJ2-7; 7 nucleotides agree with TRBD1. The V and J ends lost 8 bases and 7 bases, in that order; junction bases with no gene match: 17. The CDR3 runs 15 residues. Germline values: CDR1 SEHNR, CDR2 FQNEAQ (reference sequence). CDR3 bases: TGTGCCAGCCGACCAAAGGGGGCAGTCCCTCGGGAGCAGTACTTC. Translated, it gives CASRPKGAVPREQYF.

The genes are TRBV7-7 and TRBJ2-1; TRBD2 agrees at 14 bases. Germline loops: CDR1 SSHAT, CDR2 FNYEAQ (reference sequence). Unmatched junction bases numbered 6, after V lost 5 bases and J lost 6 bases. This CDR3 spans 16 amino acids. The CDR3 nucleotides read TGTGCCAGCAGCCCACGACTAGCGGGGGGGTCCAATGAGCAGTTCTTC. Its translation is CASSPRLAGGSNEQFF.

The chain couples TRBV10-3 to TRBJ1-5; D gene uncertain. The ends were cut back, 2 bases at V and 0 bases at J, with 5 bases in the middle. CDR1 and CDR2 from the germline V gene are ENHRY and SYGVKD. The CDR3 runs 14 residues. This CDR3 reads CAISEGSSNQPQHF. CDR3 DNA: TGTGCCATCAGTGAGGGGAGTAGCAATCAGCCCCAGCATTTT.

The genes are TRBV7-3 and TRBJ1-1; 11 nucleotides match TRBD1. V lost 3 bases and J lost 2; bases outside the gene matches: 5. Germline V lookup: CDR1 SGHTA, CDR2 FQGTGA. This CDR3 has 16 residues. CDR3 nucleotide sequence: TGTGCCAGCAGCTTGGCCGGGACAGGGGGTAACACTGAAGCTTTCTTT. Its translation is CASSLAGTGGNTEAFF.

The chain is built from TRBV21-1 and TRBJ1-2; TRBD1, the table's D call, lacks a check against the DNA. TRBV21-1 is given as a pseudogene. The CDR3 runs 12 residues. CDR3 nucleotide sequence: TGTGCCAGCAGGACCAGGCGGACAGGCCTAGACTTC. Its protein is CASRTRRTGLDF.

The V gene is TRBV28, the J gene TRBJ1-5; D ambiguous. Trimming stripped 6 bases from V and 5 bases from J, with 5 bases between. Germline CDR1 is MDHEN and CDR2 is SYDVKM. The CDR3 is 11 residues long. DNA for the CDR3: TGTGCCAGCAGGAGTGATCAGCCCCAGCATTTT. This encodes CASRSDQPQHF.

The chain links TRBV5-4 to TRBJ1-2; no reliable D call. The germline V and J ends were trimmed by 4 bases and 3 bases, with 13 bases remaining between them. Per the germline V gene, CDR1 is SGHNT and CDR2 is YYREEE (reference sequence). This CDR3 is built from 14 residues. In DNA form, the CDR3 reads TGTGCCAGCAGCCAGCCCGGCGGAGACTATGGCTACACCTTC. It specifies CASSQPGGDYGYTF.

This clone has just one count. J is TRBJ2-7 and V is TRBV18; TRBD1 agrees at 7 bases. Germline V gives CDR1 KGHSH, CDR2 LQKENI. J gave up 9 bases and V 4 bases, and 9 bases lay outside the gene matches. There are 13 residues in the CDR3. The DNA of the CDR3 is TGTGCCAGCTCACTAAAGGAACAGGGGTTGCAGTACTTC. Translation: CASSLKEQGLQYF.

The chain couples TRBV14 to TRBJ2-2; TRBD1 aligns across 11 bases. The CDR3 has 16 residues. Germline V gene sequence: CDR1 SGHDN, CDR2 FVKESK. V lost 3 bases and J lost 5; bases outside the gene matches: 5. The CDR3 protein is CASSQWTGGRTGELFF. The CDR3 region has the DNA TGTGCCAGCAGCCAGTGGACAGGGGGCCGGACCGGGGAGCTGTTTTTT.

The CDR3 region has the DNA TGTGCCAGTCTCCTCCGTGCGGGATTCTCCTATGGCTACACCTTC. Its translation: CASLLRAGFSYGYTF. The chain combines TRBV19 with TRBJ1-2; D gene uncertain. In germline, CDR1 is LNHDA, CDR2 SQIVND (reference sequence). Trimming stripped 8 bases from V and 4 bases from J, with 20 bases between. The CDR3 is 15 amino acids.

The genes are TRBV18 and TRBJ2-2; D ambiguous. The CDR3 consists of 15 residues. V was cut by 3 bases and J by 3 bases, with 11 bases left in between. Germline CDR1 KGHSH, CDR2 LQKENI. This chain's CDR3 is CASSPWAVDTGELFF. The CDR3 DNA is TGTGCCAGCTCACCGTGGGCAGTAGACACCGGGGAGCTGTTTTTT.

The chain combines TRBV28 with TRBJ2-1; 9 positions match TRBD2. Germline V gives CDR1 MDHEN, CDR2 SYDVKM. Trimming cost V 6 bases and J 9 bases; bases outside gene matches: 9. CDR3 length: 14 residues. The CDR3 spells CASSPGSGGSEQFF. The CDR3 nucleotides are TGTGCCAGCAGCCCCGGAAGCGGGGGGTCTGAGCAGTTCTTC.

The V call is TRBV5-1, the J call TRBJ1-6; D not certain. The CDR3 has 15 amino acids. Looked up from germline, CDR1 is SGHRS and CDR2 is YFSETQ. V was trimmed by 0 bases and J by 5 bases, leaving 9 bases between them. The CDR3 nucleotides are TGCGCCAGCAGCTTGGGGTCGGGGAATAATTCACCCCTCCACTTT. It encodes CASSLGSGNNSPLHF.

The J gene is TRBJ1-1, the V gene TRBV29-1, with 8 bases matching TRBD1. The CDR3 has 14 residues. Unmatched junction bases numbered 8, after V lost 3 bases and J lost 5 bases. Germline CDR1 and CDR2: SQVTM and ANQGSEA. Here the CDR3 reads CSVDRTGIRTEAFF. In nucleotides, the CDR3 is TGCAGCGTTGATCGGACAGGGATCAGGACTGAAGCTTTCTTT.

The rearrangement uses TRBV7-2 and TRBJ1-6; no clear D gene. Germline assignment: CDR1 SGHTA and CDR2 FQGNSA. V was clipped by 2 bases and J by 7 bases, with 15 bases between them. This CDR3 has 16 residues. The CDR3 DNA sequence: TGTGCCAGCAGCTTATTCTTAGGGAGTGGGAATTCACCCCTCCACTTT. This sequence encodes CASSLFLGSGNSPLHF.

This chain joins TRBV19 and TRBJ2-3, with TRBD1 matching over 8 bases. CDR3 length: 16 amino acids. Germline V gene sequence: CDR1 LNHDA, CDR2 SQIVND (reference sequence). J gave up 3 bases and V 5 bases, and 10 bases lay outside the gene matches. The CDR3 DNA is TGTGCCAGTAGTTCACCTCGCAGGGGGCTGACAGATACGCAGTATTTT. Translated, it gives CASSSPRRGLTDTQYF.